This T cell receptor (beta chain) derives from a study of T-cell reconstitution after alpha-beta-depleted transplantation in children. Study-level results: Some patients showed high day-60 TCRbeta diversity, which derived from surviving recipient T cells and thymic progenitors. In patients about two months after transplant, alpha-beta T cells reportedly arose from several hundred expanded graft clones. A year post-transplant, T-cell counts and diversity derived mostly from newly produced T cells.

The CDR3 is made up of 15 amino acids. V gave up 2 bases and J gave up 3 bases; unmatched junction bases: 8. Germline V gives CDR1 SGHRS, CDR2 YFSETQ. Unique molecular identifiers were built into the TCRbeta library. Via MiXCR, TCRdb re-called the PCR reads, giving one row per CDR3 protein. The sample lists about 290,000 distinct CDR3 sequences; roughly 8.2% were seen once. The sample holds many counts of this clonotype. Its specificity is not known. The chain carries TRBV5-1 and TRBJ2-7; TRBD2 matches at 7 bases. The receptor was derived from a female patient aged 2-9 years who had a stem cell transplant for Fanconi anemia, so the T cells may come from the graft donor. Sequencing used peripheral blood, obtained 360 days after TCRalphabeta/CD19-depleted stem cell transplant. Here the CDR3 DNA reads TGCGCCAGCAGCTTAGTCAGGGCTAGCGGCTACGAGCAGTACTTC. It is translated as CASSLVRASGYEQYF. Based on the CDR3 plus reference TRBV5-1 and TRBJ2-7, the full variable domain is KAGVTQTPRYLIKTRGQQVTLSCSPISGHRSVSWYQQTPGQGLQFLFEYFSETQRNKGNFPGRFSGRQFSNSRSEMNVSTLELGDSALYLCASSLVRASGYEQYFGPGTRLTVT.